Below, one T cell receptor (beta chain) is given with its context. Its antigen remains unidentified. This entry comes from a study of cytomegalovirus exposure and HLA in healthy donors. Study background: The 95 to 150 validation repertoires were produced on the same platform as the roughly 700 repertoires of the first cohort. This was reported in a later analysis. General study results and limits: For most TCR sequences rarity was the rule, although some public TCRs occurred in many donors. A later analysis found first-cohort TCR clusters tended to co-occur in the approximately 120 validation repertoires. Cytomegalovirus-associated TCR beta chains were listed, numbering more than 150.

V shed 4 bases and J 2 bases; nucleotides not matched to a gene: 2. Per germline, CDR1 MNHNY and CDR2 SVGAGI (reference sequence). This CDR3 is built from 14 residues. Data came from immunoSEQ multiplex PCR; TCRdb stores just in-frame clones and leaves some out. The sample shows about 56,000 clones, approximately 95% of them seen only once. The receptor comes from a woman younger than 35 in good health and CMV-seronegative. Sample: PBMCs. This chain connects TRBV6-6 to TRBJ2-3; TRBD1 matches at 8 bases. Here the CDR3 reads CASSWGQDTDTQYF. In nucleotides, the CDR3 is TGTGCCAGCAGTTGGGGACAGGACACAGATACGCAGTATTTT.